These 30 T cell receptor beta chains were sequenced from one sample in a study of response to subunit inactivated influenza vaccine. One entry per CDR3 protein, called by TCRdb with MiXCR from the RT-PCR reads. The repertoire consists of roughly 520,000 distinct CDR3 sequences, with approximately 24% occurring once and the leading ten covering over 1.5%. This sample comprised CD4+ T cells sorted from PBMCs, obtained less than 6 days after vaccination. These receptors came from a man in his fifties who received an inactivated influenza vaccine.

The rearrangement joins TRBV18 to TRBJ1-1, with a weak D call TRBD1 (6 bases). The V and J ends lost 0 bases and 7 bases respectively, with 9 bases between them. Germline V gene lookup returns CDR1 KGHSH and CDR2 LQKENI. This CDR3 is built from 13 residues. The CDR3 bases are TGTGCCAGCTCACCACCGGGACAAATTGAAGCTTTCTTT. The encoded protein is CASSPPGQIEAFF.

J is TRBJ2-6 and V is TRBV12-3 or TRBV12-4; a weak D match, TRBD1 (6 bases). This CDR3 spans 19 amino acids. The V end lost 3 bases, the J end lost 0 bases, and 18 bases lay between the germline ends. The DNA for the CDR3 is TGTGCCAGCAGTTTCGACAGGACAGATCCTAACTCTGGGGCCAACGTCCTGACTTTC. Translation: CASSFDRTDPNSGANVLTF.

This clonotype occurred a few times. The chain is built from TRBV15 and TRBJ2-5, with unresolved D. CDR1 and CDR2 from the germline V gene are LNHNV and YYDKDF (reference sequence). V was pared by 0 bases and J by 5 bases, with 4 bases between. This CDR3 is built from 12 residues. The CDR3 DNA is TGTGCCACCAGCAGAGACGGCGAGACCCAGTACTTC. Translating it yields CATSRDGETQYF. The variable domain in full, with the rest retrieved from reference TRBV15 and TRBJ2-5, is DAMVIQNPRYQVTQFGKPVTLSCSQTLNHNVMYWYQQKSSQAPKLLFHYYDKDFNNEADTPDNFQSRRPNTSFCFLDIRSPGLGDTAMYLCATSRDGETQYFGPGTRLLVL.

The chain joins TRBV12-3 or TRBV12-4 to TRBJ2-1, with 9 bases matching TRBD2. V shed 1 base and J 3 bases; nucleotides not matched to a gene: 4. This CDR3 has 16 amino acids. Here the CDR3 DNA reads TGTGCCAGCAGTTTAGTTCCTAGCGGGATCTACAATGAGCAGTTCTTC. Protein sequence: CASSLVPSGIYNEQFF.

There are many counts of this clonotype. The rearrangement links TRBV12-3 or TRBV12-4 to TRBJ1-6; D ambiguous. Trimming shortened V by 6 bases and J by 7 bases, and 13 bases separated the two germline ends. This CDR3 has 14 residues. Here the CDR3 reads CASSPPGRNSPLHF. In nucleotides, the CDR3 is TGTGCCAGCAGCCCCCCGGGTCGAAATTCACCCCTCCACTTT.

This chain links TRBV20-1 with TRBJ2-6; no clear D. CDR1 and CDR2 (germline): DFQATT, SNEGSKA (reference sequence). Trimming shortened V by 3 bases and J by 0 bases, and 9 bases separated the two germline ends. The CDR3 length is 15 residues. This chain's CDR3 is CSASYDGSGANVLTF. Written as DNA, the CDR3 is TGCAGTGCTAGTTACGACGGCTCTGGGGCCAACGTCCTGACTTTC.

This clonotype occurred many times. DNA of the CDR3: TGTGCCAGCAGCTTAGACGGGAGGAATGAGCAGTTCTTC. This gives the protein CASSLDGRNEQFF. The V call is TRBV7-2, the J call TRBJ2-1, with 7 bases that match TRBD2. The J segment lost 7 bases and the V segment lost 1 base, leaving 1 base of the junction unmatched. The CDR3 spans 13 residues. Germline CDR1 reads SGHTA; CDR2 reads FQGNSA.

The chain has TRBV10-3 and TRBJ1-3, with D uncertain. This CDR3 region has 15 residues. V lost 7 bases to trimming and J lost 0 bases, with 13 bases between them. The germline V gene has CDR1 ENHRY and CDR2 SYGVKD. The CDR3 is CAIMSGGNSGNTIYF. The DNA for the CDR3 is TGTGCCATCATGTCAGGTGGGAACTCTGGAAACACCATATATTTT.

V gene TRBV5-1 combines with J gene TRBJ1-2; D unclear. This CDR3 is 17 amino acids long. The germline V gene has CDR1 SGHRS and CDR2 YFSETQ. V lost 0 bases, J lost 4 bases, and 19 bases lay in between. CDR3 residues: CASSLVAYSLKFYGYTF. DNA of the CDR3: TGCGCCAGCAGCTTGGTAGCGTACAGCCTTAAGTTCTATGGCTACACCTTC. Looking up the rest from reference TRBV5-1 and TRBJ1-2 gives the full variable domain: KAGVTQTPRYLIKTRGQQVTLSCSPISGHRSVSWYQQTPGQGLQFLFEYFSETQRNKGNFPGRFSGRQFSNSRSEMNVSTLELGDSALYLCASSLVAYSLKFYGYTFGSGTRLTVV.

This clonotype was seen only a few times. This sequence joins TRBV5-1 and TRBJ1-5, with 7 bases matching TRBD1. The CDR3 loop spans 15 amino acids. The V gene end was trimmed by 4 bases and the J gene end by 7 bases; junction bases not matched to a gene: 11. The germline gives CDR1 SGHRS, CDR2 YFSETQ. CDR3 protein: CASSHKRQGGQPQHF. Here the CDR3 DNA reads TGCGCCAGCAGCCATAAACGACAGGGAGGGCAGCCCCAGCATTTT.

The chain uses TRBV12-3 or TRBV12-4 and TRBJ2-7; possible D gene TRBD2, 6 bases. V was shortened by 6 bases and J by 0 bases, with 15 bases between the two germline ends. This CDR3 is 15 amino acids long. Here the CDR3 reads CASSPSSEGSYEQYF. The DNA for the CDR3 is TGTGCCAGCAGCCCTAGCTCGGAGGGCTCCTACGAGCAGTACTTC.

This clonotype was seen more than once but under ten times. The gene calls are TRBV20-1 and TRBJ2-7; 9 bases are shared with TRBD2. With 0 bases clipped from V and 3 bases from J, the junction kept 6 bases outside the gene matches. Germline V gives CDR1 DFQATT, CDR2 SNEGSKA (reference sequence). This CDR3 spans 15 amino acids. This CDR3 reads CSARDWLAGHYEQYF. CDR3 bases: TGCAGTGCTAGAGATTGGCTAGCGGGACACTACGAGCAGTACTTC.

A remark on this clonotype: A read error may produce the germline difference seen at one junction end. The gene calls are TRBV2 and TRBJ2-1, with unresolved D. This CDR3 is built from 12 residues. From germline, CDR1 is SNHLY and CDR2 FYNNEI. The CDR3 coding sequence is TGTGCCAGCAGTCGAACGTACAATGGGCAGTTCTTC. Encoded protein: CASSRTYNGQFF.

The V and J genes are TRBV5-1 and TRBJ1-1; maybe TRBD1 (5 bases). The ends were cut back, 5 bases at V and 6 bases at J, with 14 bases in the middle. The germline CDR1 and CDR2 sequences are SGHRS and YFSETQ. The CDR3 runs to 13 residues. The CDR3 region has the DNA TGCGCCAGCAGTCTCGGGACCATCCCTGAAGCTTTCTTT. This sequence encodes CASSLGTIPEAFF.

The gene calls are TRBV24-1 and TRBJ2-5; 9 bases are shared with TRBD2. The trim removed 2 bases at V and 3 bases at J, leaving 6 bases unmatched. This CDR3 has 16 amino acids. Germline CDR1 is KGHDR and CDR2 is SFDVKD. The CDR3 loop reads CATSDSALAGEETQYF. DNA of the CDR3: TGTGCCACCAGTGATTCTGCTTTAGCGGGGGAAGAGACCCAGTACTTC.

V is TRBV20-1 and J is TRBJ2-2; 7 nucleotides line up with TRBD1. Germline V lookup: CDR1 DFQATT, CDR2 SNEGSKA (reference sequence). J lost 7 bases, V lost 7 bases, and 9 bases had no gene match. The CDR3 contains 13 residues. The DNA for the CDR3 is TGCAGTGTTTCTCGACAGGGTCACGGGGAGCTGTTTTTT. This sequence encodes CSVSRQGHGELFF.

This clonotype was seen only a few times. The rearrangement joins TRBV4-2 to TRBJ1-2, with TRBD1 as a possible D gene (5 bases). V lost 8 bases and J 8 bases, leaving 15 bases between the germline ends. There are 12 residues in the CDR3. Germline V gives CDR1 LGHNA, CDR2 YNFKEQ. CDR3 nucleotide sequence: TGTGCCAGCGCCTTCGCGGGGGACGGCTACACCTTC. Amino acid sequence: CASAFAGDGYTF.

The chain has TRBV7-6 and TRBJ1-4; 10 nucleotides agree with TRBD1. Per germline, CDR1 SGHVS and CDR2 FNYEAQ. This CDR3 comprises 14 residues. Trimming removed 5 bases from V and 8 bases from J; junction bases left unmatched: 5. The CDR3, as DNA: TGTGCCAGCAGCCGCGACAGGGGGCTGGAAAAACTGTTTTTT. Its translation: CASSRDRGLEKLFF.

This clonotype occurred once. This chain links TRBV6-5 with TRBJ2-5; D might be TRBD2 (5 bases). Trimming removed 6 bases at V and 6 bases at J, with 11 bases between. The CDR3 extends over 12 amino acids. Per germline, CDR1 MNHEY and CDR2 SVGAGI. CDR3 in DNA: TGTGCCAGCAGCCGTGAGCGGAAGACCCAGTACTTC. This sequence encodes CASSRERKTQYF.

This sequence joins TRBV7-2 and TRBJ2-7; tentative D call: TRBD1 (6 bases). CDR1 is SGHTA, CDR2 FQGNSA, per germline. The CDR3 is 17 residues long. Trimming left V 2 bases short and J 5 bases short, with 22 bases between. Here the CDR3 DNA reads TGTGCCAGCAGCTTAAGGCCCGCAGGGGCCCCCCCCGACGAGCAGTACTTC. As protein: CASSLRPAGAPPDEQYF.

The table lists this clonotype with many counts. The chain recombines TRBV4-2 with TRBJ2-7; D ambiguous. Trimming took off 1 base at V and 2 bases at J, with 15 bases between the two ends. Germline CDR1 is LGHNA and CDR2 is YNFKEQ. The CDR3 totals 16 residues. DNA for the CDR3: TGTGCCAGCAGCCAAGTATCCTCCGGCCGAGCCTACGAGCAGTACTTC. It translates to CASSQVSSGRAYEQYF.

V usage is TRBV7-9 and J usage is TRBJ2-5; D perhaps matches TRBD1 (5 bases). The V end was cut by 6 bases, the J end by 3 bases, with 11 bases between. The CDR3 runs to 13 residues. Germline V gene data show CDR1 as SEHNR and CDR2 as FQNEAQ (reference sequence). DNA for the CDR3: TGTGCCAGCAGACTGGACATAGAAGAGACCCAGTACTTC. The encoded protein is CASRLDIEETQYF.

This clonotype occurred a few times. The gene calls are TRBV9 and TRBJ2-1; a weak D match, TRBD1 (6 bases). Trimming cost V 3 bases and J 2 bases, with 12 bases left between them. CDR3 size: 15 residues. Germline V gene data show CDR1 as SGDLS and CDR2 as YYNGEE. The CDR3: CASSDGGGPYNEQFF. The CDR3, as DNA: TGTGCCAGCAGCGATGGGGGCGGCCCCTACAATGAGCAGTTCTTC.

The CDR3 region is CASSLHTGFYEQYF. For the CDR3, the DNA is TGTGCCAGCAGTTTACATACAGGGTTCTACGAGCAGTACTTC. The chain joins TRBV27 to TRBJ2-7; maybe TRBD1 (6 bases). The CDR3 has 14 amino acids. The germline V gene has CDR1 MNHEY and CDR2 SMNVEV (reference sequence). The V end lost 2 bases, the J end lost 3 bases, and 11 bases lay between the germline ends.

This clonotype appeared a few times. This chain joins TRBV9 and TRBJ2-1; D may be TRBD2 (5 bases). The V and J ends lost 3 bases and 1 base respectively, with 14 bases between them. The CDR3 is 16 residues long. The germline V gene has CDR1 SGDLS and CDR2 YYNGEE. CDR3 bases: TGTGCCAGCAGCGCCCGGTTGAGGGATTCCTACAATGAGCAGTTCTTC. Translating gives CASSARLRDSYNEQFF.

This clonotype appeared a few times. This chain connects TRBV6-1 to TRBJ2-7; the match to TRBD2 covers 11 bases. This CDR3 comprises 14 residues. Germline-derived CDR1 and CDR2 are MNHNS and SASEGT. J gave up 2 bases and V 6 bases, and 3 bases lay outside the gene matches. CDR3 nucleotide sequence: TGTGCCAGCAGGGTAGCGGGGGGGACCTACGAGCAGTACTTC. This codes for CASRVAGGTYEQYF.

The chain has TRBV28 and TRBJ2-5; D gene uncertain. The CDR3 totals 15 residues. Trimming cost V 5 bases and J 0 bases, with 13 bases left between them. Germline V CDR1 and CDR2: MDHEN, SYDVKM. The chain's CDR3 is CASSPQTGYQETQYF. Written as DNA, the CDR3 is TGTGCCAGCAGTCCCCAAACCGGGTACCAAGAGACCCAGTACTTC.

The chain recombines TRBV5-1 with TRBJ1-6, with D maybe TRBD1 (5 bases). The CDR3 contains 15 residues. Germline CDR1 SGHRS, CDR2 YFSETQ. Trimming removed 8 bases at V and 7 bases at J, with 19 bases between. The CDR3 protein is CARPTPAGPNSPLHF. CDR3 nucleotide sequence: TGCGCCAGACCCACCCCGGCGGGACCGAATTCACCCCTCCACTTT. Drawing the rest from reference TRBV5-1 and TRBJ1-6, the complete variable domain is KAGVTQTPRYLIKTRGQQVTLSCSPISGHRSVSWYQQTPGQGLQFLFEYFSETQRNKGNFPGRFSGRQFSNSRSEMNVSTLELGDSALYLCARPTPAGPNSPLHFGNGTRLTVT.

The V and J genes are TRBV12-3 or TRBV12-4 and TRBJ2-7; D might be TRBD1 (7 bases). The CDR3 consists of 19 residues. V dropped 6 bases and J dropped 1 base, with 28 bases sitting between them. CDR3 amino acids: CASRQTALSQGGRSYEQYF. In nucleotides, the CDR3 is TGTGCCAGCAGACAAACTGCGCTTTCGCAGGGGGGACGGTCCTACGAGCAGTACTTC.

This clonotype occurred a few times. The CDR3 DNA sequence: TGTGCCAGCAATCAGGGGAACAACTACGAGCAGTACTTC. It is translated as CASNQGNNYEQYF. V gene TRBV28 combines with J gene TRBJ2-7, with D perhaps matching TRBD1 (6 bases). V was shortened by 7 bases and J by 3 bases, with 13 bases between the two germline ends. The CDR3 runs to 13 residues. Germline CDR1 and CDR2: MDHEN and SYDVKM. Complete variable domain (other parts from reference TRBV28 and TRBJ2-7): DVKVTQSSRYLVKRTGEKVFLECVQDMDHENMFWYRQDPGLGLRLIYFSYDVKMKEKGDIPEGYSVSREKKERFSLILESASTNQTSMYLCASNQGNNYEQYFGPGTRLTVT.